These 11 T cell receptor beta chains share one sample of origin, sequenced in a study of T cells in women clearing cervical HPV infection. Some clones are missing from TCRdb's copy, which holds only in-frame ones; the method was immunoSEQ multiplex PCR. The table for this sample gives fewer than 30,000 clones. The sequenced sample was blood buffy coat. Source of these receptors: a woman between 18 and 75 years old with a cervical HPV16 infection that either progressed to CIN3+ or cleared (not recorded which).

Comment on this clone: The CDR3 end falls 3 residues outside the read, so it is completed with the germline J gene. The chain uses TRBV18 and TRBJ2-3; 13 nucleotides line up with TRBD2. The CDR3 totals 16 residues. Germline values: CDR1 KGHSH, CDR2 LQKENI. The CDR3 DNA, read in part, is TGTGCCAGCTCACCACGTACTAGCGGGAGGGGAGAGACG. Residues: CASSPRTSGRGET. In full, the CDR3 reads CASSPRTSGRGETQYF.

This clone registers medium-sized (0.01 to 0.1%) by frequency. The sequence runs out 3 residues before the end of the CDR3; the remainder is reconstructed from the germline J gene. This chain joins TRBV12-3 or TRBV12-4 and TRBJ2-6; 9 bases align to TRBD1. V shed 6 bases and J 2 bases; nucleotides not matched to a gene: 8. This CDR3 comprises 17 residues. The CDR3 spells CASRIQGAGAGANVLTF. Partial CDR3 DNA: TGTGCCAGCAGGATACAGGGGGCTGGAGCTGGGGCCAACGTC.

Comments on this clone: The read falls 3 residues short of the CDR3 end, and the missing part is taken from the germline J gene. This specimen includes other DNA sequences encoding the same CDR3. The chain links TRBV30 to TRBJ1-5; D perhaps matches TRBD1 (5 bases). The CDR3 sequence is 13 residues long. Per the germline V gene, CDR1 is GTSNPN and CDR2 is SVGIG (reference sequence). Trimming shortened V by 0 bases and J by 7 bases, and 10 bases separated the two germline ends. The CDR3 loop is CAWSVRGDQPQHF. CDR3 DNA, as far as it was read: TGTGCCTGGAGTGTACGGGGGGACCAGCCC.

On this clone itself: The read terminates 3 residues ahead of where the CDR3 ends, so the germline J gene completes it. The rearrangement uses TRBV19 and TRBJ1-1; 7 bases are shared with TRBD1. Germline CDR1 reads LNHDA; CDR2 reads SQIVND (reference sequence). The CDR3 sequence is 14 residues long. V was pared by 3 bases and J by 4 bases, with 5 bases of the junction left unmatched. The CDR3 sequence is CASSMGTAVTEAFF. The part of the CDR3 DNA that was read is TGTGCCAGTAGTATGGGGACAGCCGTCACTGAA. Full variable domain (remainder filled in from reference TRBV19 and TRBJ1-1): DGGITQSPKYLFRKEGQNVTLSCEQNLNHDAMYWYRQDPGQGLRLIYYSQIVNDFQKGDIAEGYSVSREKKESFPLTVTSAQKNPTAFYLCASSMGTAVTEAFFGQGTRLTVV.

On this clone itself: Read sequence stops 3 residues before the CDR3 end, and the germline J gene provides the missing end. The J gene is TRBJ2-4, the V gene TRBV7-9, with D perhaps matching TRBD2 (5 bases). This CDR3 region has 15 residues. CDR1 and CDR2 (germline): SEHNR, FQNEAQ (reference sequence). Partial CDR3 DNA: TGTGCCAGCAGCACTAGGGTCACCCTAACAAGTGGT. This encodes CASSTRVTLTSG. The whole CDR3 reads CASSTRVTLTSGQYF.

About this clone: Read data end 3 residues before the CDR3 end; the end is taken from the germline J gene. The chain is built from TRBV19 and TRBJ2-2; 7 positions agree with TRBD1. The germline V gene has CDR1 LNHDA and CDR2 SQIVND (reference sequence). The CDR3 length is 15 residues. V lost 7 bases and J lost 3; bases outside the gene matches: 8. The covered CDR3 bases are TGTGCCAGTAACAAGTACCAGGGGGACACCGGGGAG. Translated: CASNKYQGDTGE. The CDR3 in its entirety is CASNKYQGDTGELFF.

For this clone: The read ends 3 residues before the CDR3 terminus; that terminus is restored from the germline J gene. This chain uses TRBV18 with TRBJ1-1, with 7 bases identical to TRBD1. The CDR3 loop spans 16 amino acids. Looked up from germline, CDR1 is KGHSH and CDR2 is LQKENI. This chain's CDR3 is CASSPSPAGGSYEAFF. The DNA read from the CDR3 is TGTGCCAGCTCACCAAGCCCCGCAGGGGGGTCCTACGAG.

Regarding this clone: Read data end 3 residues before the CDR3 end; the end is taken from the germline J gene. This chain uses TRBV19 with TRBJ2-3; 9 nucleotides align to TRBD1. This CDR3 is 15 amino acids long. Germline assignment: CDR1 LNHDA and CDR2 SQIVND (reference sequence). The chain's CDR3 is CASSRRGQGGQPQYF. The part of the CDR3 DNA that was read is TGTGCCAGTAGTCGAAGGGGACAGGGAGGGCAGCCG.

As for this clone: Coverage ceases 3 residues before the CDR3 finishes, and the germline J gene fills in the end. J is TRBJ2-4 and V is TRBV5-4, with D perhaps matching TRBD2 (7 bases). The CDR3 totals 13 residues. CDR1 is SGHNT and CDR2 is YYREEE in the germline V gene (reference sequence). The V end lost 3 bases, the J end lost 8 bases, and 12 bases lay between the germline ends. CDR3 amino acids: CASSSTGRDIQYF. CDR3 DNA (partial): TGTGCCAGCAGCTCAACAGGGAGGGACATT.

Worth noting for this clone: The DNA is left out, because the CDR3 cannot be placed on it with certainty; the CDR3 is given as TCRdb lists it. The chain has TRBV6-2 or TRBV6-3 and TRBJ2-1; the DNA was not compared with TRBD2, the D call given in the table. Germline lookup yields CDR1 MNHEY and CDR2 SVGEGT. The CDR3 has 12 residues if both end residues are counted. CDR3 amino acids: CASSSSGNEQFF.

A word on this clone: The CDR3 goes on 3 residues after the read ends, and that part is filled in from the germline J gene. The chain links TRBV2 to TRBJ2-3; 8 bases agree with TRBD1. Germline V gene lookup returns CDR1 SNHLY and CDR2 FYNNEI. Trimming took 7 bases from V and 0 from J; bases not matched to a gene: 6. The CDR3 contains 15 residues. The CDR3 sequence is CASIEQGVSTDTQYF. The DNA read from the CDR3 is TGTGCCAGCATAGAACAGGGGGTCAGCACAGATACG. The variable domain in full, completed from reference TRBV2 and TRBJ2-3, reads EPEVTQTPSHQVTQMGQEVILRCVPISNHLYFYWYRQILGQKVEFLVSFYNNEISEKSEIFDDQFSVERPDGSNFTLKIRSTKLEDSAMYFCASIEQGVSTDTQYFGPGTRLTVL.